This TCR beta chain appears in the sequencing data of a study of cytomegalovirus exposure and HLA in healthy donors. About the research overall: Earlier, 100 million to 130 million unique TCR beta sequences were recovered from some 200 million T cells by an analysis. Notes on the study in general: It was confirmed in vitro that a few of the CMV-associated chains were specific for CMV antigens.

The study ran its PCR with 60 Vbeta and 13 Jbeta primers. Sequencing used immunoSEQ multiplex PCR; TCRdb keeps in-frame clones, though not all of them. The table has about 100,000 clones, approximately 66% seen once. The length of the CDR3 is 15 residues. From germline, CDR1 is LNHDA and CDR2 SQIVND (reference sequence). V was pared by 2 bases and J by 1 base, with 9 bases between. Points on this clone: The antigen remains undetermined.

This clonotype originated in a man aged 40-50 years in good health and CMV-seropositive. Sequenced: PBMCs. The rearrangement uses TRBV19 and TRBJ2-1, with D hard to call. The CDR3 loop reads CASSILPGSYNEQFF. In nucleotides, the CDR3 is TGTGCCAGTAGTATACTTCCGGGTTCCTACAATGAGCAGTTCTTC.